The 14 T cell receptor beta chains below come from one sample, sequenced in a study of a mutant IDH1 vaccine in newly diagnosed glioma. For these TCRs, the target antigens are not known. This sample's time point: week 5, during vaccination. Every vaccine dose comprised 300 ug of mutant IDH1 20-mer peptide plus topical imiquimod. The table came from immunoSEQ multiplex PCR; TCRdb's copy has only in-frame clones and leaves some out. This table has around 56,000 clones, approximately 81% appearing once. The input for sequencing was PBMCs, taken from a glioma patient whose treatment included an IDH1 peptide vaccine. The receptors here all came from a man aged 25 to 45 with glioma.

The chain is built from TRBV11-3 and TRBJ2-7; D is possibly TRBD1 or TRBD2 (5 bases each). CDR1 is SGHNT and CDR2 is YENEEA in the germline V gene. Trimming removed 0 bases at V and 3 bases at J, with 12 bases between. CDR3 size: 15 residues. This CDR3 is CASSLDGTAGYEQYF. The CDR3 DNA reads TGTGCCAGCAGCTTAGATGGGACGGCAGGCTACGAGCAGTACTTC.

This clone was detected a few times. CDR3 in amino acids: CASSESWAGAADTQYF. The CDR3 coding sequence is TGTGCCAGCAGCGAATCTTGGGCAGGGGCCGCAGATACGCAGTATTTT. V and J are TRBV27 and TRBJ2-3, with D maybe TRBD1 (6 bases). Germline-derived CDR1 and CDR2 are MNHEY and SMNVEV (reference sequence). The ends were cut back, 6 bases at V and 4 bases at J, with 20 bases in the middle. The CDR3 extends over 16 amino acids.

The CDR3 loop is CASSPQTWSSYNEQFF. CDR3 nucleotide sequence: TGCGCCAGCAGCCCTCAGACTTGGAGTTCCTACAATGAGCAGTTCTTC. The chain employs TRBV5-1 and TRBJ2-1, with D unresolved. Germline CDR1 and CDR2: SGHRS and YFSETQ. The V end was cut by 4 bases, the J end by 1 base, with 15 bases between. The CDR3 is 16 residues long.

The chain uses TRBV6-1 and TRBJ2-1; D call uncertain. The V gene lost 10 bases and the J gene lost 9 bases, with 22 bases spanning the gap. CDR1 and CDR2 from the germline V gene are MNHNS and SASEGT. The CDR3 has 14 amino acids. CDR3 in DNA: TGTGCCACTCTGTTGAGAAGGCTGAGTGGTGAGCAGTTCTTC. Amino acids: CATLLRRLSGEQFF.

For this clone: The CDR3 end shows no conserved phenylalanine or tryptophan, and so a read error is likely. The DNA is omitted, as the CDR3 cannot be located on it reliably, and the CDR3 follows TCRdb's listing. The J gene is TRBJ1-1, the V gene TRBV3-1 (or the pseudogene TRBV3-2); the table's D call TRBD1 went unverified against the DNA. The CDR3 spans 9 residues, counting both ends. Looked up from germline, CDR1 is LGHDT and CDR2 is YNNKEL (reference sequence). This chain's CDR3 is CASSLGGHS.

V and J are TRBV27 and TRBJ1-2; no reliable D call. Germline CDR1 MNHEY, CDR2 SMNVEV (reference sequence). The CDR3 loop spans 15 amino acids. The V and J ends lost 2 bases and 4 bases respectively, with 14 bases between them. The CDR3 bases are TGTGCCAGCAGTTTAGGTCGGGGTAACCTCTATGGCTACACCTTC. It is translated as CASSLGRGNLYGYTF.

The chain recombines TRBV27 with TRBJ2-2; D not resolved. This CDR3 is built from 12 residues. The germline V gene has CDR1 MNHEY and CDR2 SMNVEV (reference sequence). With 1 base removed from V and 5 bases from J, the gap between germline ends came to 2 bases. CDR3 DNA: TGTGCCAGCAGTTTATATACCGGGGAGCTGTTTTTT. This translates into CASSLYTGELFF.

The chain carries TRBV6-5 and TRBJ1-2, with D maybe TRBD1 (5 bases). With 0 bases removed from V and 3 bases from J, the gap between germline ends came to 14 bases. CDR3 size: 16 residues. Per germline, CDR1 MNHEY and CDR2 SVGAGI. In DNA form, the CDR3 reads TGTGCCAGCAGTTACTCGTCAGGGTTCGGCTACTATGGCTACACCTTC. Translation gives CASSYSSGFGYYGYTF.

This clone was found once. The chain couples TRBV19 to TRBJ2-2; weak D call: TRBD1 (7 bases). The germline CDR1 and CDR2 sequences are LNHDA and SQIVND (reference sequence). This CDR3 has 14 amino acids. Trimming took off 8 bases at V and 4 bases at J, with 14 bases between the two ends. The CDR3 nucleotides are TGTGCCAGTGGCCGACAGGGAGGCACCGGGGAGCTGTTTTTT. It translates to CASGRQGGTGELFF.

This chain joins TRBV11-3 and TRBJ1-1; D call uncertain. There are 13 residues in the CDR3. Germline V gives CDR1 SGHNT, CDR2 YENEEA. The ends were cut back, 1 base at V and 5 bases at J, with 8 bases in the middle. The CDR3 bases are TGTGCCAGCAGCTTAGGTACGAGAACTGAAGCTTTCTTT. It yields the protein CASSLGTRTEAFF.

This chain uses TRBV6-1 with TRBJ1-5; a possible D gene is TRBD1 (6 bases). CDR3 length equals 15 residues. Germline V CDR1 and CDR2: MNHNS, SASEGT. Trimming stripped 5 bases from V and 6 bases from J, with 17 bases between. CDR3 sequence: CASSTSAGAGQPQHF. CDR3 DNA sequence: TGTGCCAGCAGTACCAGTGCAGGGGCGGGTCAGCCCCAGCATTTT.

V gene TRBV11-2 combines with J gene TRBJ1-6, with D unclear. This CDR3 spans 16 amino acids. V lost 2 bases and J 2 bases, leaving 10 bases between the germline ends. Germline assignment: CDR1 SGHAT and CDR2 FQNNGV. The CDR3 DNA follows: TGTGCCAGCAGCTTATCAGGAGGTCCCTATAATTCACCCCTCCACTTT. Amino acids: CASSLSGGPYNSPLHF. Complete variable domain (other parts from reference TRBV11-2 and TRBJ1-6): EAGVAQSPRYKIIEKRQSVAFWCNPISGHATLYWYQQILGQGPKLLIQFQNNGVVDDSQLPKDRFSAERLKGVDSTLKIQPAKLEDSAVYLCASSLSGGPYNSPLHFGNGTRLTVT.

V and J are TRBV27 and TRBJ1-5, with D tentatively TRBD1 (5 bases). This CDR3 contains 14 residues. CDR1 and CDR2 (germline): MNHEY, SMNVEV (reference sequence). Deletions cut 5 bases from V and 5 bases from J, with 13 bases between. The CDR3 DNA follows: TGTGCCAGCAGTCTTCGGGGCGCATATCAGCCCCAGCATTTT. Encoded protein: CASSLRGAYQPQHF.

This chain connects TRBV15 to TRBJ2-7; unclear D gene. CDR1 and CDR2 (germline): LNHNV, YYDKDF (reference sequence). The CDR3 length is 14 residues. Trimming stripped 0 bases from V and 0 bases from J, with 6 bases between. In nucleotides, the CDR3 is TGTGCCACCAGCAGAGATCTGGGCTCCTACGAGCAGTACTTC. Encoded protein: CATSRDLGSYEQYF.